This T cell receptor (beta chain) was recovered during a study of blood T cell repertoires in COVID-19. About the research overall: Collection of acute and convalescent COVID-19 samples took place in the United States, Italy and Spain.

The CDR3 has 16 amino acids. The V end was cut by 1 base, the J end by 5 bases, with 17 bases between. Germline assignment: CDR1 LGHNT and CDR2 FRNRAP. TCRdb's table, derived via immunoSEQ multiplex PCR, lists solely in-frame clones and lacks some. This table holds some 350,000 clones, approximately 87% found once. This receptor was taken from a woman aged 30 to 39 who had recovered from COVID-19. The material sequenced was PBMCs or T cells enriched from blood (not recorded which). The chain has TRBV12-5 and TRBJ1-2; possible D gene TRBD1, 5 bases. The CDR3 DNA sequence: TGTGCTAGTGGTTTGGGGGCAGGGAAGATGAAGTATGGCTACACCTTC. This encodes CASGLGAGKMKYGYTF.